This entry describes one T cell receptor beta chain. The target antigen is unknown. This specimen comes from a study of cytomegalovirus exposure and HLA in healthy donors. Overall study context: Out of approximately 170 million T cells, an earlier analysis found 117 million unique TCR beta sequences in total.

The study, taken as a whole, reports: Previously analyzed data showed that most TCR beta V segments were productive at a frequency of about 90% or about 30%.

The study ran its PCR with 60 Vbeta and 13 Jbeta primers. Profiling relied on immunoSEQ multiplex PCR, and the TCRdb table lists in-frame clones only, not all of them. The sample includes 150,000 to 200,000 clones, 75% to 85% of them seen just once. The V gene's germline CDR1 is SGDLS and CDR2 YYNGEE. There are 15 residues in the CDR3. The ends lost 3 bases at V and 1 base at J; junction bases unmatched: 4. The sample was PBMCs. The V call is TRBV9, the J call TRBJ2-5; 9 bases align to TRBD1. This TCR derives from a woman between 18 and 29 years old in good health and CMV-seropositive. For the CDR3, the DNA is TGTGCCAGCAGCGCCCGGACAGGGGCCCAAGAGACCCAGTACTTC. It codes for CASSARTGAQETQYF.